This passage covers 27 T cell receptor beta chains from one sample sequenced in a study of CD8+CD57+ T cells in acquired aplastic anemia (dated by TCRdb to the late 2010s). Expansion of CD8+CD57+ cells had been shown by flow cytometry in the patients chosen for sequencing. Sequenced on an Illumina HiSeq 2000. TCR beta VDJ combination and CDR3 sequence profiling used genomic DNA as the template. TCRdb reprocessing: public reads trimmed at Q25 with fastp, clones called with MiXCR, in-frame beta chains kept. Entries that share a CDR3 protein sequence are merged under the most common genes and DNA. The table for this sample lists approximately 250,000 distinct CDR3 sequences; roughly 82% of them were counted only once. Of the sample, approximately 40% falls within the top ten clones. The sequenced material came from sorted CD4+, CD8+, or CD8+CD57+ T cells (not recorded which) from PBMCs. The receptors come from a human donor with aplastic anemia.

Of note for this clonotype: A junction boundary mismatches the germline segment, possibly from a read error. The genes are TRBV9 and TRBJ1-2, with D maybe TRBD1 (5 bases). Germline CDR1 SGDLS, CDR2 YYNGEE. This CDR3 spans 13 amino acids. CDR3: CASGGAGTIQYFF. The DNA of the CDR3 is TGTGCCAGCGGAGGAGCTGGGACCATTCAGTACTTCTTC.

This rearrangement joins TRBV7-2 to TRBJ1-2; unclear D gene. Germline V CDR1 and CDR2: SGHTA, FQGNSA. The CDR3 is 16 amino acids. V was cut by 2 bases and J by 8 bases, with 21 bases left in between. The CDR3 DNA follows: TGTGCCAGCAGCTTACCGGGAGGGCGCGATACGCAGGGCTACACCTTC. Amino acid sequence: CASSLPGGRDTQGYTF.

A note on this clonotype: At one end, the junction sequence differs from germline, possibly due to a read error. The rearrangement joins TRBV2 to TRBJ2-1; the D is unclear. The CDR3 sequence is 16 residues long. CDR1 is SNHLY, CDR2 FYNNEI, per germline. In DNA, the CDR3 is TGTGCCATCAGTGAGCTGAAACCACAGAGATGGGATGAGCAGTTCTTC. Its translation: CAISELKPQRWDEQFF.

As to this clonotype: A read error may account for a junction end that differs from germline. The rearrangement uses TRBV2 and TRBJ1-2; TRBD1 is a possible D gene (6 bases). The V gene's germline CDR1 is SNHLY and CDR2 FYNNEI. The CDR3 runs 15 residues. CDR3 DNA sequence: TGTGCCAGCAGTGAAACGGGGGCCGGGGGCAACACCTACGCTTTC. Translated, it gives CASSETGAGGNTYAF. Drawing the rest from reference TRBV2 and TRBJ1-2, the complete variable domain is EPEVTQTPSHQVTQMGQEVILRCVPISNHLYFYWYRQILGQKVEFLVSFYNNEISEKSEIFDDQFSVERPDGSNFTLKIRSTKLEDSAMYFCASSETGAGGNTYAFGSGTRLTVV.

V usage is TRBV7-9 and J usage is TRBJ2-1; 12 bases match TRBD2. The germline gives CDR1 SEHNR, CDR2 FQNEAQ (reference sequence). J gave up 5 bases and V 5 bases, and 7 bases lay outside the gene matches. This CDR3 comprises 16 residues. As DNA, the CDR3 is TGTGCCAGCAGCCCTTCGACTAGCGGGAGACACAATGAGCAGTTCTTC. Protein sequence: CASSPSTSGRHNEQFF.

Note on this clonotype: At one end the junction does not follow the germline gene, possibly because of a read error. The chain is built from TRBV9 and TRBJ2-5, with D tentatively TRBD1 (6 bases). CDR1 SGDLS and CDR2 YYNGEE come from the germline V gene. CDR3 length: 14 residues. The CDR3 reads CATSRGSNKESYYF. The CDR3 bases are TGTGCCACCAGCAGGGGCTCCAACAAAGAGTCCTATTACTTC.

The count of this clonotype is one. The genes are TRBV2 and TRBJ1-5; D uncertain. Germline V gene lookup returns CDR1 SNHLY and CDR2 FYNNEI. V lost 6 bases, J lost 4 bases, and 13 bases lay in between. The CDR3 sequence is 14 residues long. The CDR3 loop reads CASRETYRNQPQHF. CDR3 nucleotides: TGTGCCAGCAGAGAGACGTATAGGAATCAGCCCCAGCATTTT.

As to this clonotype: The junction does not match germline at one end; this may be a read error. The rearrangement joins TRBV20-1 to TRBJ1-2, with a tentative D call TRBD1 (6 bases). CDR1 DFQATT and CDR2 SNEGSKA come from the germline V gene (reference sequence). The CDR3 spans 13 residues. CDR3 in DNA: TGCAGTGCCAGAGGGGGATCTAACTATGGCTACACCTTC. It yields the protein CSARGGSNYGYTF.

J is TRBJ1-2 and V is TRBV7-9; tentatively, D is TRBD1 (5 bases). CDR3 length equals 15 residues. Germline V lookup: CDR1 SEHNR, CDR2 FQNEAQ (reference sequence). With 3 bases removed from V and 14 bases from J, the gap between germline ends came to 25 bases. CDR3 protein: CASSFERGGGCDETF. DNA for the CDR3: TGTGCCAGCAGCTTCGAAAGGGGCGGGGGGTGTGATGAGACCTTC.

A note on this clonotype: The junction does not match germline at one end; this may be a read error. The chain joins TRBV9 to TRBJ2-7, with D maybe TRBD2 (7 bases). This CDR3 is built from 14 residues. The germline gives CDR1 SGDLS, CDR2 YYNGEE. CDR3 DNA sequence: TGTGCCAGCAGCGAAGGGGGGGAGAGCACAGATACGCACTTC. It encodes CASSEGGESTDTHF.

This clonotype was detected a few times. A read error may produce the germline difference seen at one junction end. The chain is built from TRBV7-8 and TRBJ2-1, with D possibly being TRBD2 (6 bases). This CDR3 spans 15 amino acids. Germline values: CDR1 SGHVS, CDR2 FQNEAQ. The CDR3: CASSVAEGSYTQQFF. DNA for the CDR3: TGTGCCAGCAGCGTAGCGGAGGGCTCCTACACGCAGCAGTTCTTC.

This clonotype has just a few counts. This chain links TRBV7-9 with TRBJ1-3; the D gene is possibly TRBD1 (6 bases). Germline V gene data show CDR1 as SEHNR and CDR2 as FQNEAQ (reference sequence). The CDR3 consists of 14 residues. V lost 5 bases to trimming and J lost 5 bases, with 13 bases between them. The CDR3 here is CASSPRDKRNTIYF. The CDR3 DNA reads TGTGCCAGCAGCCCCCGGGACAAAAGAAACACCATATATTTT.

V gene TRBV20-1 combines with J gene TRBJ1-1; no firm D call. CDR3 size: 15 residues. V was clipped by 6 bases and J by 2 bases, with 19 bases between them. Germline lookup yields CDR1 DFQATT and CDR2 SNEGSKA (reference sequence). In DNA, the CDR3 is TGCAGTGCCCGGGGATGGCCCCGCCGCAACACTGAAGCTTTCTTT. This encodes CSARGWPRRNTEAFF.

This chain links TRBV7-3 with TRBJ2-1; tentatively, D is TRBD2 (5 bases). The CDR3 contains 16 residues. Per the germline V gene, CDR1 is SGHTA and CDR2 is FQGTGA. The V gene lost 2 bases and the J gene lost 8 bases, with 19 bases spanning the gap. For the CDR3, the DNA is TGTGCCAGCAGCTTACAAAGAAGAGGGAGCACTGATGAGCAGTTCTTC. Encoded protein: CASSLQRRGSTDEQFF.

The CDR3 loop is CASSGTSVSSYEQYV. For the CDR3, the DNA is TGTGCCAGCAGCGGTACTAGCGTGAGCTCCTACGAGCAGTACGTC. The chain uses TRBV5-4 and TRBJ2-7, with 7 bases identical to TRBD2. Germline V gene sequence: CDR1 SGHNT, CDR2 YYREEE (reference sequence). The CDR3 consists of 15 residues. V dropped 4 bases and J dropped 0; count of bases not matched to a gene: 7.

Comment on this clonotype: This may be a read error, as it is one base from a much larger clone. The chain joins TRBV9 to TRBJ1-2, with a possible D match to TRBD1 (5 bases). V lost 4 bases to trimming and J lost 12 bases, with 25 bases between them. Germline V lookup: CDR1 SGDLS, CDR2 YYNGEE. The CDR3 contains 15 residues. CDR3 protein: CASSYQRSGGSDDTF. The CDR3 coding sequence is TGTGCCAGCAGCTATCAAAGAAGCGGGGGGAGCGATGACACCTTC.

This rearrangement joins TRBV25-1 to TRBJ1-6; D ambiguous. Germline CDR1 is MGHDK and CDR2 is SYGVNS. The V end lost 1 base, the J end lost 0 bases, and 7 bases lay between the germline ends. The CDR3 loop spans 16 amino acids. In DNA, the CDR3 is TGTGCCAGCAGTGAATTGGAGAGCTCCTATAATTCACCCCTCCACTTT. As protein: CASSELESSYNSPLHF.

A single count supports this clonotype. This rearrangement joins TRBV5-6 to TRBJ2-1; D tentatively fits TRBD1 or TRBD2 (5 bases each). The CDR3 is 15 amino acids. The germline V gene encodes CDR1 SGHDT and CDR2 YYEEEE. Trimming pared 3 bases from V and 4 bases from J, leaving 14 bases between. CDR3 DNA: TGTGCCAGCAGCTCGGAGAGGGGCGGATACAATGAGCAGTTCTTC. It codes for CASSSERGGYNEQFF.

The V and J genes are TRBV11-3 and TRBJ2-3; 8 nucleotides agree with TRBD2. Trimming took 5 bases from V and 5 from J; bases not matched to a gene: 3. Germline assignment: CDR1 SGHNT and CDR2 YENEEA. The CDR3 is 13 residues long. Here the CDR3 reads CASSALAGDTQYF. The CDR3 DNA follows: TGTGCCAGCAGCGCCCTAGCGGGAGATACGCAGTATTTT.

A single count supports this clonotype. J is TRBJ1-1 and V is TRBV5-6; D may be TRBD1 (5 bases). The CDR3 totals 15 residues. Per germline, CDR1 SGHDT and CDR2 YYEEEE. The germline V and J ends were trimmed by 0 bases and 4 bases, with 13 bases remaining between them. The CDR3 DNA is TGTGCCAGCAGCTTGGAGAGGGACGGGCTCACTGAAGCTTTCTTT. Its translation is CASSLERDGLTEAFF.

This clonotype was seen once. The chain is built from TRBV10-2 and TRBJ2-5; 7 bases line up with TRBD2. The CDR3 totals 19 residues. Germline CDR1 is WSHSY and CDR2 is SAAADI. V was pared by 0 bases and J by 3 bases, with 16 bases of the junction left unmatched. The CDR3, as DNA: TGCGCCAGCAGTGAGTCTTTGACTAGCTTCGATTACACCGAAGAGACCCAGTACTTC. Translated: CASSESLTSFDYTEETQYF.

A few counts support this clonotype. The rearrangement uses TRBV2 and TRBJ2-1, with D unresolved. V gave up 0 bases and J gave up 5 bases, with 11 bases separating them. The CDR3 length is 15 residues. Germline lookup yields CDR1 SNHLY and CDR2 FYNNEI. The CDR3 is CASSEAGGTNNEQFF. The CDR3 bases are TGTGCCAGCAGTGAAGCGGGTGGTACGAACAATGAGCAGTTCTTC.

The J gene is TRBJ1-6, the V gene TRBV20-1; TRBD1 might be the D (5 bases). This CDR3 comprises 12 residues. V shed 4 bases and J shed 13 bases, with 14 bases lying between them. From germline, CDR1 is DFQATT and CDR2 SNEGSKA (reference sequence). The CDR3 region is CSAIRATSPLHF. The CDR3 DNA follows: TGCAGTGCTATCAGGGCTACCTCGCCCCTCCACTTT.

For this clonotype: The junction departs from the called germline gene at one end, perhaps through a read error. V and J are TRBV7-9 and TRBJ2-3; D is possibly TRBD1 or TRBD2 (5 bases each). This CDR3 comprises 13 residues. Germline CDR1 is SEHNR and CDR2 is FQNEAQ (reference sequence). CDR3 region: CASGDAATDTPQF. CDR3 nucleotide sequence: TGTGCCAGCGGGGACGCGGCCACAGATACGCCCCAGTTT.

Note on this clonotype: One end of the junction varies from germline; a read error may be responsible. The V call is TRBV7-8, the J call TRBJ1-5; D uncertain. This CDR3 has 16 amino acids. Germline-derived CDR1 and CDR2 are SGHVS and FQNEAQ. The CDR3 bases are TGTGCCAGCAGCTTAGCGGGAGGTCCCGATACGCAGTATCTTCGCTTT. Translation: CASSLAGGPDTQYLRF.

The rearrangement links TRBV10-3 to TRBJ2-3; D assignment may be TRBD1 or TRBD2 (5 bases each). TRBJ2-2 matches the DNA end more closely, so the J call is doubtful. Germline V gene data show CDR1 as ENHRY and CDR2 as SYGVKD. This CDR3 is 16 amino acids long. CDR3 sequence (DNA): TGTGCCATTCCCATCTCCGGGACGAATAACACCGGGGAGCTGTTTTTT. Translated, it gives CAIPISGTNNTGELFF.

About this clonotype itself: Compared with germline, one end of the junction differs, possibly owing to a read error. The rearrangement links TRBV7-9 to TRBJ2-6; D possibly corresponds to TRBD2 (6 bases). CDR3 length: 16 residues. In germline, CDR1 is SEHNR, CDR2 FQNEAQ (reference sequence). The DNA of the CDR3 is TGTGCCAGCAGCTTTGCGGGAAGCGACGGGGCCGACGTCCTGACTTTC. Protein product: CASSFAGSDGADVLTF.